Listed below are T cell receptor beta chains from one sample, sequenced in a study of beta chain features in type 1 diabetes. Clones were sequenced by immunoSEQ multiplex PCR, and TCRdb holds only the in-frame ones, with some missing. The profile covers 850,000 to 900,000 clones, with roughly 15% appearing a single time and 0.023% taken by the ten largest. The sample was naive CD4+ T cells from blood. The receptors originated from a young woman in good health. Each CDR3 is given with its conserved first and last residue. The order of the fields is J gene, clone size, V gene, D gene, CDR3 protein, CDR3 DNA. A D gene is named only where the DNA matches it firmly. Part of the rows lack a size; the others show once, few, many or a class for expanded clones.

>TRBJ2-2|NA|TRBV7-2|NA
CASSTEKTSTGELFF
TGTGCCAGCAGCACTGAAAAGACCTCGACCGGGGAGCTGTTTTTT
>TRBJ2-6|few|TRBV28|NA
CATKQGQFFSGANVLTF
TGTGCCACCAAACAGGGTCAATTCTTCTCTGGGGCCAACGTCCTGACTTTC
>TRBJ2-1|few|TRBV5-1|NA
CASSSGRDPARNEQFF
TGCGCCAGCAGCTCCGGCCGGGACCCCGCGCGGAATGAGCAGTTCTTC
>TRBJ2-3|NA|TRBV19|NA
CASRWGDTQYF
TGTGCCAGTAGATGGGGAGATACGCAGTATTTT
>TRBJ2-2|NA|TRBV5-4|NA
CASSSQGYGGELFF
TGTGCCAGCAGCTCGCAGGGCTATGGCGGGGAGCTGTTTTTT
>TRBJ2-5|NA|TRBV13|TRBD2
CASSLDTSGYQETQYF
TGTGCCAGCAGCTTAGATACTAGCGGTTACCAAGAGACCCAGTACTTC
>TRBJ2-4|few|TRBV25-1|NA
CASRAGFIAKNIQYF
TGTGCCAGCAGGGCGGGATTTATAGCCAAAAACATTCAGTACTTC
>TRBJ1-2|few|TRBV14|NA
CASSQVGFYGYTF
TGTGCCAGCAGCCAAGTCGGCTTCTATGGCTACACCTTC
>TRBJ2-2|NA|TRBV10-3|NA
CASLSGGELFF
TGTGCCTCTCTTTCAGGCGGGGAGCTGTTTTTT
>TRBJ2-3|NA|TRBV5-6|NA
CASNAVYGVPTDTQYF
TGTGCCAGCAATGCCGTTTACGGTGTCCCCACAGATACGCAGTATTTT
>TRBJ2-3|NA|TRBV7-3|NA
CASSLRRRQGFTDTQYF
TGTGCCAGCAGCTTAAGGCGCCGGCAGGGCTTCACAGATACGCAGTATTTT
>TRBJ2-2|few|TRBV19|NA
CASSIPLRDTGELFF
TGTGCCAGTAGTATTCCCCTGAGGGACACCGGGGAGCTGTTTTTT
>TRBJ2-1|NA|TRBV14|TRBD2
CASSQGATSGWRFSYNEQFF
TGTGCCAGCAGCCAAGGCGCGACTAGCGGGTGGCGGTTCTCCTACAATGAGCAGTTCTTC
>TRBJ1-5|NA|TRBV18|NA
CASSPRGAGDQPQHF
TGTGCCAGCTCACCAAGAGGGGCAGGGGATCAGCCCCAGCATTTT
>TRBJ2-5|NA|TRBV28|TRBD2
CASSRLPRERKLYF
TGTGCCAGCAGTCGACTCCCGCGGGAGCGGAAATTGTACTTC
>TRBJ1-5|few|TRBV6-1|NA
CASSVQAYQPQHF
TGTGCCAGCAGTGTACAGGCTTATCAGCCCCAGCATTTT
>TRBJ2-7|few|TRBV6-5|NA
CASSYKGRGYEQYF
TGTGCCAGCAGTTACAAAGGCAGGGGCTACGAGCAGTACTTC
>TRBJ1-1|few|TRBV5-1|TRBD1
CASRTQGAQNTEAFF
TGCGCCAGCAGGACACAGGGGGCCCAGAACACTGAAGCTTTCTTT
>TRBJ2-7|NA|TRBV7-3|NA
CASSGSSGEQYF
TGTGCCAGCAGCGGAAGTTCCGGCGAGCAGTACTTC
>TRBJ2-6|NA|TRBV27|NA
CASSLWGAGANVLTF
TGTGCCAGCAGTTTATGGGGGGCTGGGGCCAACGTCCTGACTTTC
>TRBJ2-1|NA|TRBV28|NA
CASSLGGTWEQFF
TGTGCCAGCAGTTTAGGGGGCACTTGGGAGCAGTTCTTC
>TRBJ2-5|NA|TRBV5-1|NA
CASSNSQETQYF
TGCGCCAGCAGCAACTCTCAAGAGACCCAGTACTTC
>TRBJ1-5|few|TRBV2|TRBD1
CASSGTGPYQPQHF
TGTGCCAGCAGTGGGACAGGGCCATATCAGCCCCAGCATTTT
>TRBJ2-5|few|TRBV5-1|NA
CASSTRGDQETQYF
TGCGCCAGCAGCACCAGGGGCGACCAAGAGACCCAGTACTTC
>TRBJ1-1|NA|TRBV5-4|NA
CASSLGQDNTEAFF
TGTGCCAGCAGCTTGGGACAGGACAACACTGAAGCTTTCTTT
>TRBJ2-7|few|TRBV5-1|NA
CASSRGGSSYEQYF
TGCGCCAGCAGCCGCGGGGGCAGCTCCTACGAGCAGTACTTC
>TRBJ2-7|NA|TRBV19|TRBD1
CASSTQGYEQYF
TGTGCCAGTAGTACACAGGGGTACGAGCAGTACTTC
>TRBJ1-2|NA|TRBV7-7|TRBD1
CASSLDWDRAYGYTF
TGTGCTAGCAGCTTAGATTGGGACAGGGCCTATGGCTACACCTTC
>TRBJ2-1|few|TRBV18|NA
CASSPLHPPEANEQFF
TGTGCCAGCTCACCACTCCATCCGCCCGAGGCTAATGAGCAGTTCTTC
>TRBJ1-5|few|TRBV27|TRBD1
CASSLDREQPQHF
TGTGCCAGCAGTTTAGACAGGGAACAGCCCCAGCATTTT
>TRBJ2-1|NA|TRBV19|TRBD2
CASSDRLAGVHNEQFF
TGTGCCAGTAGTGATCGGCTAGCGGGAGTCCACAATGAGCAGTTCTTC
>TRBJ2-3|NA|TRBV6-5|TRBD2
CASSYDLAGTDTQYF
TGTGCCAGCAGTTACGATCTAGCGGGAACAGATACGCAGTATTTT
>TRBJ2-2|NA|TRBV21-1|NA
CASSKPGTGFTGELFF
TGTGCCAGCAGCAAGCCCGGGACAGGGTTCACCGGGGAGCTGTTTTTT
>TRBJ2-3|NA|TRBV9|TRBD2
CASSVVGTSGSADTQYF
TGTGCCAGCAGCGTAGTCGGGACTAGCGGGAGCGCAGATACGCAGTATTTT
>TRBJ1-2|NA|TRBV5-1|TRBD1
CASSSRQGNYGYTF
TGCGCCAGCAGCTCCCGACAGGGAAACTATGGCTACACCTTC
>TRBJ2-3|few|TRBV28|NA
CASSFAPDTQYF
TGTGCCAGCAGTTTTGCCCCAGATACGCAGTATTTT
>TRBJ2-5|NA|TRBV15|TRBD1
CATSRDRRDRAELGQETQYF
TGTGCCACCAGCAGAGATCGGCGGGACAGGGCAGAGTTAGGGCAAGAGACCCAGTACTTC
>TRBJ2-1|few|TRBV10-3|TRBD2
CAISVASGYNEQFF
TGTGCCATCAGTGTTGCTAGCGGGTACAATGAGCAGTTCTTC
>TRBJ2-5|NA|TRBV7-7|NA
CASSLYLEVETQYF
TGTGCTAGCAGCTTATACCTAGAGGTGGAGACCCAGTACTTC
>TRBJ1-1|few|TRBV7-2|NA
CASQRDGRGTLNTEAFF
TGTGCCAGCCAGCGGGACGGAAGAGGAACTCTGAACACTGAAGCTTTCTTT
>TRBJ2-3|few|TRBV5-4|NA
CASSPTSGDTQYF
TGTGCCAGCAGCCCCACCTCGGGCGATACGCAGTATTTT